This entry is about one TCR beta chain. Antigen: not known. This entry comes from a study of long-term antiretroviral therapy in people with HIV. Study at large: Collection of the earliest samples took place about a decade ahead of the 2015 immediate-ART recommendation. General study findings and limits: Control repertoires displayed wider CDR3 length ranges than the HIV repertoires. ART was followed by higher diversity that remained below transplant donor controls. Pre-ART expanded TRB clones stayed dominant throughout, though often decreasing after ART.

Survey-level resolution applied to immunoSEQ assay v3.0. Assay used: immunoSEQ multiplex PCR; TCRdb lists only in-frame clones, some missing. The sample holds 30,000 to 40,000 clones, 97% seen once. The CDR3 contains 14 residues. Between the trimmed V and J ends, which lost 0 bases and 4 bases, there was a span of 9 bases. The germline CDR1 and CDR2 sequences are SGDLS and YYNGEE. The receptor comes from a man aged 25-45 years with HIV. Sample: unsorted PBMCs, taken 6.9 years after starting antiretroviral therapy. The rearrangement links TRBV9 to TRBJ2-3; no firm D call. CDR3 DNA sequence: TGTGCCAGCAGCGTAGAGCAAGGCTCAGATACGCAGTATTTT. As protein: CASSVEQGSDTQYF.